This T cell receptor (beta chain) was sequenced in a study of a mutant IDH1 vaccine in newly diagnosed glioma. At the level of the study: Vaccines were begun 4-6 weeks after radiotherapy alone, or with temozolomide cycles. Patients previously underwent radiotherapy, temozolomide, or both, and most underwent both.

As to this clone: The target antigen is unknown.

Sequenced by immunoSEQ multiplex PCR; TCRdb stores in-frame clones only, minus some. The repertoire holds some 60,000 clones, roughly four fifths seen once, with approximately 3.8% in the top ten. Regarding time point: week 11, during vaccination. Topical imiquimod accompanied each vaccine dose, which consisted of 300 ug of mutant IDH1 20-mer peptide. The germline gives CDR1 WNHNN, CDR2 SYGVQD (reference sequence). Unmatched junction bases numbered 16, after V lost 6 bases and J lost 8 bases. The CDR3 extends over 16 amino acids. This TCR was sampled from a man between 25 and 39 years old with glioma. This sample comprised PBMCs, obtained from a glioma patient whose treatment included an IDH1 peptide vaccine. This sequence joins TRBV10-1 and TRBJ2-1, with TRBD2 matching 7 bases. Here the CDR3 reads CASRARPRHRGDEQFF. In DNA, the CDR3 is TGCGCCAGCAGGGCCCGACCACGACACCGGGGGGATGAGCAGTTCTTC.